The 4 T cell receptor beta chains given below trace back to one sample, sequenced in a study of shared clonotypes between healthy human individuals. The table came from immunoSEQ multiplex PCR; TCRdb's copy has only in-frame clones and leaves some out. The sample records fewer than 650,000 clones, around 80% being singletons. Sequences were obtained from PBMCs. These receptors originate from a woman in her forties in good health. Some clones in this sample may be carry-over from other donors' samples.

This clone was picked up many times. The chain combines TRBV15 with TRBJ1-5; the match to TRBD1 covers 9 bases. V shed 1 base and J 2 bases; nucleotides not matched to a gene: 0. Germline values: CDR1 LNHNV, CDR2 YYDKDF (reference sequence). The CDR3 covers 15 residues. DNA of the CDR3: TGTGCCACCAGCAGAGGACAGGGGGGCAATCAGCCCCAGCATTTT. It codes for CATSRGQGGNQPQHF. Combining the CDR3 with reference TRBV15 and TRBJ1-5 gives the whole variable domain DAMVIQNPRYQVTQFGKPVTLSCSQTLNHNVMYWYQQKSSQAPKLLFHYYDKDFNNEADTPDNFQSRRPNTSFCFLDIRSPGLGDTAMYLCATSRGQGGNQPQHFGDGTRLSIL.

The J gene is TRBJ1-4, the V gene TRBV7-2; D remains ambiguous. The CDR3 loop spans 13 amino acids. Germline V lookup: CDR1 SGHTA, CDR2 FQGNSA. With 4 bases removed from V and 8 bases from J, the gap between germline ends came to 11 bases. The CDR3 spells CASSSDRREKLFF. The CDR3 DNA is TGTGCCAGCAGCTCGGACCGGCGGGAAAAACTGTTTTTT.

The chain carries TRBV7-2 and TRBJ2-4; 7 bases fit TRBD1. This CDR3 contains 13 residues. V shed 4 bases and J 8 bases; nucleotides not matched to a gene: 5. The germline CDR1 and CDR2 sequences are SGHTA and FQGNSA. The CDR3 spells CASSSGQEDIQYF. As DNA, the CDR3 is TGTGCCAGCAGCTCCGGACAGGAGGACATTCAGTACTTC.

The chain has TRBV6-4 and TRBJ2-3; the match to TRBD2 covers 10 bases. This CDR3 region has 15 residues. Germline V gene data show CDR1 as MRHNA and CDR2 as SNTAGT. The trim removed 3 bases at V and 6 bases at J, leaving 6 bases unmatched. As DNA, the CDR3 is TGTGCCAGCAGTGAAGGAGCGGGGGGGCTGGATACGCAGTATTTT. The encoded protein is CASSEGAGGLDTQYF.